The clone carrying this T cell receptor (beta chain) was detected a few times. The target antigen is unknown. Findings and limits, study-wide: Greatest tumor Treg TCR overlap was with tumor naive CD4+ cells.

V dropped 0 bases and J dropped 7 bases, with 13 bases sitting between them. The CDR3 sequence is 16 residues long. Per the germline V gene, CDR1 is ENHRY and CDR2 is SYGVKD. Semi-nested PCR with Nested Universal Primer A followed constant-region reverse priming of full-length variable regions. Via MiXCR, TCRdb re-called the 5' RACE reads, giving one row per CDR3 protein. Here the sample spans approximately 40,000 distinct CDR3 sequences, approximately 28% being singletons. The sequence derives from a female donor with breast cancer. The chain combines TRBV10-3 with TRBJ1-6; D perhaps matches TRBD1 (5 bases). Material: tumor-infiltrating memory CD4+ T cells sorted from the breast tumor. Noted subset: memory CD4+ T cells, CD4+CD45RO+CD25-. CDR3 sequence: CAISESGLTENSPLHF. The CDR3 DNA reads as TGTGCCATCAGTGAGTCTGGGCTGACAGAGAATTCACCCCTCCACTTT.